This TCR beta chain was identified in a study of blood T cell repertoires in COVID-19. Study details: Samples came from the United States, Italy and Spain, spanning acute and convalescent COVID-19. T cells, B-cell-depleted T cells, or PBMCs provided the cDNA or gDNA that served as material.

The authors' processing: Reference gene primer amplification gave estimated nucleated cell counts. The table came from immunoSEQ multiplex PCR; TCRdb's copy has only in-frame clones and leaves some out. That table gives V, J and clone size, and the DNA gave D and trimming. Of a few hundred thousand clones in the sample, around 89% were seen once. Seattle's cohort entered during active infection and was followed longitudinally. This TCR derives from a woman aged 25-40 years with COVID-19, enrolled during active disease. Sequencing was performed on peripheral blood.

The CDR3 sequence is CASSYRSMDTQYF. The CDR3 DNA reads TGTGCCAGTAGTTATAGAAGTATGGATACGCAGTATTTT. The rearrangement uses TRBV19 and TRBJ2-3; D gene ambiguous. CDR1 and CDR2 (germline): LNHDA, SQIVND (reference sequence). V gave up 5 bases and J gave up 6 bases, with 12 bases separating them. The CDR3 length is 13 residues. Complete variable domain (other parts from reference TRBV19 and TRBJ2-3): DGGITQSPKYLFRKEGQNVTLSCEQNLNHDAMYWYRQDPGQGLRLIYYSQIVNDFQKGDIAEGYSVSREKKESFPLTVTSAQKNPTAFYLCASSYRSMDTQYFGPGTRLTVL.